This TCR beta chain was observed in a study of OX40 agonist ivuxolimab in advanced cancers. Blood was sampled at baseline, cycle 4 day 1, and cycle 7 day 1. On this clone itself: Its antigen is currently unknown. At one end, the junction sequence differs from germline, possibly due to a read error.

CDR1 is LNHDA, CDR2 SQIVND, per germline (reference sequence). The CDR3 has 16 amino acids. Here immunoSEQ multiplex PCR was the method, and the copy in TCRdb shows in-frame clones only, minus some. The sample consists of more than 65,000 clones, roughly 81% of them appearing once. Whole-study findings and limits: Among expanded peripheral T cells, antigen specificity went undetermined.

Sequenced here: CD4+ or CD8+ T cells sorted from blood, sampled in a trial of the OX40 agonist ivuxolimab. This clonotype was sampled from an adult with an advanced solid tumor such as melanoma, head and neck, liver or kidney cancer. The rearrangement joins TRBV19 to TRBJ1-3; no clear D. The CDR3 coding sequence is TGTGCCAGTACTATAAGGACCGTCCTCTCTGGAAACACCATATATTTT. This gives the protein CASTIRTVLSGNTIYF.